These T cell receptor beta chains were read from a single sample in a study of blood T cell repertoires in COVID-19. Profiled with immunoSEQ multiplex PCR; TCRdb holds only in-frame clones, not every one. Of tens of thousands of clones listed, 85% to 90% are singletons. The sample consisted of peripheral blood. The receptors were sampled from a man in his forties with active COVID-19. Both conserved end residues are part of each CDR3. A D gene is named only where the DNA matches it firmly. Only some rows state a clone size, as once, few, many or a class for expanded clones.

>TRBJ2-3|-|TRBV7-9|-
CASSGQGSTDTQYF
TGTGCCAGCAGCGGTCAGGGGAGCACAGATACGCAGTATTTT
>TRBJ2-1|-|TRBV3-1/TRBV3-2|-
CASSQSEGGEQFF
TGTGCCAGCAGCCAATCTGAAGGCGGTGAGCAGTTCTTC
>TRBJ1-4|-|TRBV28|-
CASSLSSGTPGATNEKLFF
TGTGCCAGCAGTCTATCCTCTGGGACTCCTGGTGCAACTAATGAAAAACTGTTTTTT
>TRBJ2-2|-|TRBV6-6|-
CASSYRVGSGELFF
TGTGCCAGCAGTTACCGGGTCGGTTCCGGGGAGCTGTTTTTT
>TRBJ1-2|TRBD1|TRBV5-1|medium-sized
CASGTGGPYGYTF
TGCGCCAGCGGGACAGGGGGCCCCTATGGCTACACCTTC
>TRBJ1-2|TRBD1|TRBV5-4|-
CASSVKTGQGVLSYGYTF
TGTGCCAGCAGCGTGAAAACGGGACAGGGGGTATTATCCTATGGCTACACCTTC
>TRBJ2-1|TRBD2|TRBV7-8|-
CASSFPLLAYNEQFF
TGTGCCAGCAGCTTTCCCCTACTAGCGTACAATGAGCAGTTCTTC
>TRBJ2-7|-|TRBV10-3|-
CAISDPAYEQYF
TGTGCCATCAGTGACCCCGCCTACGAGCAGTACTTC
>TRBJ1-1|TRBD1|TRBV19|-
CASSMGAGGVLSTEAFF
TGTGCCAGTAGTATGGGGGCAGGGGGCGTTCTGAGCACTGAAGCTTTCTTT
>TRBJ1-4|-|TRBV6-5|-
CASSPGEGSAEKLFF
TGTGCCAGCAGCCCCGGGGAGGGGTCGGCTGAAAAACTGTTTTTT
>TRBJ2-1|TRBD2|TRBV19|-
CASSISSGAYNEQFF
TGTGCCAGTAGTATCTCTAGCGGGGCCTACAATGAGCAGTTCTTC
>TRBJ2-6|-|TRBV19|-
CASSISQGRGANVLTF
TGTGCCAGTAGTATATCACAGGGTAGGGGGGCCAACGTCCTGACTTTC
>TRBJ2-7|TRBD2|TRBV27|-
CASGGGPYEQYF
TGTGCCTCGGGGGGTGGGCCCTACGAGCAGTACTTC
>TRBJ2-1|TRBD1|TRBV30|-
CAWSKGGTGPNEQFF
TGTGCCTGGAGTAAAGGGGGGACAGGGCCCAATGAGCAGTTCTTC
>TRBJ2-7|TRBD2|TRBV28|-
CASSIPGTRAYEQYF
TGTGCCAGCAGTATACCCGGGACTAGGGCCTACGAGCAGTACTTC
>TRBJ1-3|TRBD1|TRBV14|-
CASSTFLTGGTGNTIYF
TGTGCCAGCAGCACCTTTCTGACAGGGGGCACTGGAAACACCATATATTTT
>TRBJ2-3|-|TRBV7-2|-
CASSGVDDTQYF
TGTGCCAGCAGCGGAGTCGACGATACGCAGTATTTT
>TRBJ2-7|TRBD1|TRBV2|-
CASSERDRHYEQYF
TGTGCCAGCAGTGAAAGGGACAGGCACTACGAGCAGTACTTC
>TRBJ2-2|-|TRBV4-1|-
CASSQERQYNTGELFF
TGCGCCAGCAGCCAAGAACGCCAGTACAACACCGGGGAGCTGTTTTTT
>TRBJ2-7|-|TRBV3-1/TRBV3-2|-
CASSQDLTKQYF
TGTGCCAGCAGCCAAGATCTGACTAAGCAGTACTTC
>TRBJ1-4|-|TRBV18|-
CASSPGEGEKLFF
TGTGCCAGCTCACCAGGGGAGGGTGAAAAACTGTTTTTT
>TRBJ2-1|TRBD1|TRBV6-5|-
CASLTNINRGPEFF
TGTGCCAGCCTTACAAATATTAACAGGGGACCAGAGTTCTTC
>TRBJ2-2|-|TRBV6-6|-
CASRDSGGTGELFF
TGTGCCAGCAGGGACAGCGGTGGCACCGGGGAGCTGTTTTTT
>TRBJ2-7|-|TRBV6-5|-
CASRSGALISYEQYF
TGTGCCAGCAGGAGTGGGGCGTTAATCTCCTACGAGCAGTACTTC
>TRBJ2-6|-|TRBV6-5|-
CASSSRGGGANVLTF
TGTGCCAGCAGTTCTCGGGGTGGTGGGGCCAACGTCCTGACTTTC